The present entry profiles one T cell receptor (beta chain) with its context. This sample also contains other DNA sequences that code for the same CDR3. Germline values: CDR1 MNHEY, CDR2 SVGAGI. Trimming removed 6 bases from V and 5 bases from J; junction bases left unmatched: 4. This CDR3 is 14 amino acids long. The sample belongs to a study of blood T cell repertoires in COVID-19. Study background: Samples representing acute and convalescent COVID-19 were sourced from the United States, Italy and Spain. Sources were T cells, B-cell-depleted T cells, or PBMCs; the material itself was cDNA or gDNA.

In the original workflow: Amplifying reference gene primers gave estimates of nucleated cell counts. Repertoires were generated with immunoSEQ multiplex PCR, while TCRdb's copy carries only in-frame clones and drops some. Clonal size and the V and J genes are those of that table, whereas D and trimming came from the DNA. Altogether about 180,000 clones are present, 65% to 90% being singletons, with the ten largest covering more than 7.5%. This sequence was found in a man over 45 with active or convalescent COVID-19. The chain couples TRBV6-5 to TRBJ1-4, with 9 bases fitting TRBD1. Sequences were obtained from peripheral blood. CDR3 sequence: CASSHGQGNEKLFF. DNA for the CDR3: TGTGCCAGCAGCCATGGACAGGGGAATGAAAAACTGTTTTTT.